This T cell receptor (beta chain) was identified in a study of T-cell memory formation after mild COVID-19. In the study overall: Most TCR clusters belonged to a single donor.

5'RACE primed at constant segments yielded TCR alpha and TCR beta cDNA libraries bearing sample barcodes and UMIs. TCRdb re-called the 5' RACE reads through MiXCR, storing one row per CDR3 protein. The table has 550,000 to 650,000 distinct CDR3 sequences, around a sixth seen once. Trimming removed 5 bases at V and 3 bases at J, with 16 bases between. Germline values: CDR1 SEHNR, CDR2 FQNEAQ (reference sequence). The CDR3 length is 15 residues. This clonotype was found a few times. Sequencing input: PBMCs or a T cell subset sorted from them (not recorded which). This receptor was obtained from an adult woman who had mild COVID-19 (a few samples of this study predate the infection). Cell type and time point are not known. The rearrangement joins TRBV7-9 to TRBJ2-5; possible D gene TRBD2, 6 bases. CDR3 amino acids: CASSAGPGGEETQYF. CDR3 DNA sequence: TGTGCCAGCAGCGCCGGGCCCGGCGGGGAAGAGACCCAGTACTTC.